A selection of T cell receptor beta chains follows, all from one sample in a study of CXCR3-negative and CXCR3-positive naive CD8 T cells. TCRdb re-called the 5' RACE reads and gives one entry per CDR3 protein, without DNA. The sample table sets out under 150,000 distinct CDR3 sequences. Source material: naive CXCR3+ CD8+ T cells from blood. Receptor source: a human donor in good health. Some clones in this sample may be carry-over from other donors' samples. The CDR3 runs from the conserved cysteine through the conserved F or W.

TRBV10-3,TRBJ2-2,CAISDSGTGGPGELFF
TRBV28,TRBJ2-2,CASSALWEAGELFF
TRBV20-1,TRBJ2-3,CSAREDRVWPTDTQYF
TRBV10-2,TRBJ2-3,CAGGGTSGTDTQYF
TRBV7-9,TRBJ2-3,CASSSTQGRGALTDTQYF
TRBV7-9,TRBJ2-7,CASSPREGTGNEQYF
TRBV23-1,TRBJ2-2,CASRDGNTGELFF
TRBV29-1,TRBJ2-7,CSVATGLRSYEQYF
TRBV5-4,TRBJ2-3,CASRPGGRTDTQYF
TRBV15,TRBJ1-1,CATRKDRGNTEAFF
TRBV2,TRBJ2-7,CASRPTGVLYEQYF
TRBV6-2/TRBV6-3,TRBJ1-2,CASSYSLIGTTYGYTF
TRBV7-9,TRBJ1-1,CASSADSGSLSEAFF
TRBV29-1,TRBJ1-1,CSIEGLAEAFF
TRBV28,TRBJ2-7,CASSFSDVDEQYF
TRBV20-1,TRBJ2-7,CSARDTGGVYEQYF
TRBV29-1,TRBJ2-2,CSVAHSNTGELFF
TRBV7-9,TRBJ2-6,CASSLNHRAGANVLTF
TRBV6-2/TRBV6-3,TRBJ2-4,CASSYRRGTGTIGNIQYF
TRBV28,TRBJ2-1,CASSLSRTDQLYNEQFF
TRBV7-3,TRBJ2-3,CASSLVDGTDTQYF
TRBV14,TRBJ1-4,CASSHHLLGEKLFF
TRBV19,TRBJ2-7,CASSLEGHSYEQYF
TRBV5-4,TRBJ2-7,CASSPSNRIEQYF
TRBV28,TRBJ2-1,CASSLPLGLRGPSYNEQFF
TRBV5-5,TRBJ1-1,CASSLGPHPNTEAFF
TRBV7-9,TRBJ2-7,CASRKGQGTYEQYF